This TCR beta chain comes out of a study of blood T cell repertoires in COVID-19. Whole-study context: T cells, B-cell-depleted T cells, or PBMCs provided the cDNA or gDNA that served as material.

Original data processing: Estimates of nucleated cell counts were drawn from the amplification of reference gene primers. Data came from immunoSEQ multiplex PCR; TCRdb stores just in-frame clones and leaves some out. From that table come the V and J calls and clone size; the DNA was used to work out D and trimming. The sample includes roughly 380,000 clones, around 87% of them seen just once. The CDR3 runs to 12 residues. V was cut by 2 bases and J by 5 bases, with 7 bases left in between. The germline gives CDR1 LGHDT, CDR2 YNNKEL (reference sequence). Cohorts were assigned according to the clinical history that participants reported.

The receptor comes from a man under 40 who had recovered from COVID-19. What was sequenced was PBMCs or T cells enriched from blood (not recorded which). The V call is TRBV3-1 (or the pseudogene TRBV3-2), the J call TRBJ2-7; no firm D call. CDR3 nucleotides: TGTGCCAGCAGCCAATTGGCAAACGAGCAGTACTTC. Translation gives CASSQLANEQYF.